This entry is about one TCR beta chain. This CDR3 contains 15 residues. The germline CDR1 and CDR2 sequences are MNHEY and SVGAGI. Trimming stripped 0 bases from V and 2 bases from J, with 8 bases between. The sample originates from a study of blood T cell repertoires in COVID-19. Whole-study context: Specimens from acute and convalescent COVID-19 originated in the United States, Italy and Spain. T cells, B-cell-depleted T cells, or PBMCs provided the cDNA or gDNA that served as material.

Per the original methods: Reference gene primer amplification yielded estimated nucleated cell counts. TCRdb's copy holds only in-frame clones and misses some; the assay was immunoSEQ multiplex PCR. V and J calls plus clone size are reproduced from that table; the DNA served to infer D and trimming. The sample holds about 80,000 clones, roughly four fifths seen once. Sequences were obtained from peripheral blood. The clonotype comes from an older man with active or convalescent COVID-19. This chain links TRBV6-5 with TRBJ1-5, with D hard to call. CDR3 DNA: TGTGCCAGCAGTTACTCCGCGGCTGGCAATCAGCCCCAGCATTTT. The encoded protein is CASSYSAAGNQPQHF.